What follows is one T cell receptor (beta chain) and its context. The method was immunoSEQ multiplex PCR; TCRdb's version includes in-frame clones alone and lacks a portion of them. Among around 14,000 clones, 75% to 85% were seen once, and the ten largest hold roughly 4.4%. This CDR3 is built from 16 residues. The V end was cut by 5 bases, the J end by 0 bases, with 14 bases between. Looked up from germline, CDR1 is KGHSH and CDR2 is LQKENI. This sample is drawn from a study of immune evolution from preneoplasia to lung adenocarcinoma. The sequenced sample was FFPE minimally invasive lung adenocarcinoma tissue. The V call is TRBV18, the J call TRBJ1-3; weak D call: TRBD1 (6 bases). The receptor's source is a person aged 70 to 85 with lung adenocarcinoma. CDR3 sequence (DNA): TGTGCCAGCTCATCCGCGGACAGATACTCTGGAAACACCATATATTTT. Translation: CASSSADRYSGNTIYF.